A selection of T cell receptor beta chains follows, all from one sample in a study of pediatric ulcerative colitis. Generated by immunoSEQ multiplex PCR, the TCRdb table keeps only in-frame clones and is missing some. The sample shows 36,000 or so clones, about three quarters of them seen only once. Sequenced sample: gut tissue. The receptors were sampled from a boy between 10 and 17 years old with moderate ulcerative colitis. Both conserved end residues are part of each CDR3. D genes are given only for firm matches. Expanded clones get a size class; other rows say once, few or many, or leave the size out.

length,V,size,J,D,DNA,CDR3
12,TRBV5-1,few,TRBJ1-2,NA,TGCGCCAGCAGCTTGAACAGGGTTGGCTACACCTTC,CASSLNRVGYTF
15,TRBV7-2,once,TRBJ2-6,NA,TGTGCCAGCAGCTTAGTAAGCTCTGGGGCCAACGTCCTGACTTTC,CASSLVSSGANVLTF
15,TRBV7-8,NA,TRBJ2-7,NA,TGTGCCAGCAGCTTAGATGCTGACTTTTCCTACGAGCAGTACTTC,CASSLDADFSYEQYF
14,TRBV5-6,NA,TRBJ2-7,NA,TGTGCCAGCAGCTTTGGTACCACCTCCTACGAGCAGTACTTC,CASSFGTTSYEQYF
16,TRBV7-9,NA,TRBJ1-2,TRBD1,TGTGCCAGCAGCTTAGGGGACAGGGGAGAGGATTTTGGCTACACCTTC,CASSLGDRGEDFGYTF
14,TRBV18,NA,TRBJ2-7,TRBD1,TGTGCCAGCTCTCCGGGACAGGAGCCCTACGAGCAGTACTTC,CASSPGQEPYEQYF
14,TRBV4-1,NA,TRBJ1-5,NA,TGCGCCAGCAGAAGCCCAGGGGTCGGGCAGCCCCAGCATTTT,CASRSPGVGQPQHF
14,TRBV5-8,NA,TRBJ2-2,NA,TGTGCCAGCAGCTTCCAGGCTTACACCGGGGAGCTGTTTTTT,CASSFQAYTGELFF
15,TRBV19,NA,TRBJ2-1,NA,TGTGCCAGTAGTAGGTCACTCAGGGACGCTTTTGAGAAGTTCTTC,CASSRSLRDAFEKFF
14,TRBV11-2,NA,TRBJ2-7,TRBD1,TGTGCCAGCAGCCCATGGACAGGGGAGGGCGAGCAGTACTTC,CASSPWTGEGEQYF
14,TRBV2,NA,TRBJ1-5,TRBD1,TGTGCCAGCAAGGGACAGGGGCCAGGGCAGCCCCAGCATTTT,CASKGQGPGQPQHF
16,TRBV19,NA,TRBJ2-7,NA,TGTGCCAGTAGTTCCTTCGGCGGGACTCCCGCTACGGAGCAGTACTTC,CASSSFGGTPATEQYF
16,TRBV15,NA,TRBJ2-7,TRBD2,TGTGCCACCAGCGGGGGGACTAGCGGGACCTCCTACGAGCAGTACTTC,CATSGGTSGTSYEQYF
13,TRBV6-1,NA,TRBJ2-5,NA,TGTGCCAGCAGTGGACAAGGGCTGCAGACCCAGTACTTC,CASSGQGLQTQYF
13,TRBV5-1,few,TRBJ1-2,NA,TGCGCCAGCAGCTTGGTGTGGGAGCAGGGCTACACCTTC,CASSLVWEQGYTF
14,TRBV11-2,NA,TRBJ1-1,NA,TGTGCCAGCAGCTTGGGAGGGTGGACCACTGAAGCTTTCTTT,CASSLGGWTTEAFF
13,TRBV6-1,NA,TRBJ1-1,TRBD1,TGTGCCAGCAAGGACAGGGCCGACACTGAAGCTTTCTTT,CASKDRADTEAFF
15,TRBV10-3,medium-sized,TRBJ2-1,NA,TGTGCCATCAGTGAGTCGAGGGGTAGGTACAATGAGCAGTTCTTC,CAISESRGRYNEQFF
15,TRBV4-1,NA,TRBJ2-7,TRBD2,TGCGCCAGCAGCCAAGATCGGGGGGGCAACTACGAGCAGTACTTC,CASSQDRGGNYEQYF
14,TRBV13,NA,TRBJ2-3,NA,TGTGCCAGCAGCTTAGGCCTAATTGGGGATACGCAGTATTTT,CASSLGLIGDTQYF
15,TRBV21-1,NA,TRBJ2-2,NA,TGTGCCAGCAGCGAACAACGGGAGAACACCGGGGAGCTGTTTTTT,CASSEQRENTGELFF
13,TRBV7-2,NA,TRBJ1-6,NA,TGTGCCAGCAGAGGACGGAATAATTCACCCCTCCACTTT,CASRGRNNSPLHF
16,TRBV7-6,once,TRBJ2-7,TRBD2,TGTGCCAGCAGCCCCTGGAGTAGCGGGAACTCCTACGAGCAGTACTTC,CASSPWSSGNSYEQYF
14,TRBV4-2,NA,TRBJ2-7,NA,TGTGCCAGCTCGAGACAGCTCGTCTCCTACGAGCAGTACTTC,CASSRQLVSYEQYF
16,TRBV5-4,NA,TRBJ2-7,TRBD2,TGTGCCAGCAGCTTGGAGATGGCGGGGGGGCCTGACGAGCAGTACTTC,CASSLEMAGGPDEQYF
14,TRBV11-2,NA,TRBJ2-7,NA,TGTGCCAGCAGCTTAGACCGGGGGCGCTACGAGCAGTACTTC,CASSLDRGRYEQYF
15,TRBV27,NA,TRBJ1-4,NA,TGTGCCAGCAGTTTATGGGGGCGAGCTAATGAAAAACTGTTTTTT,CASSLWGRANEKLFF
14,TRBV28,NA,TRBJ2-7,TRBD2,TGTGCCAGCACCCCGACTAGCGGGGCCTACGAGCAGTACTTC,CASTPTSGAYEQYF
15,TRBV5-6,NA,TRBJ1-1,NA,TGTGCCAGCACCCCTTGGGGGCAGGTATACGGTGAAGCTTTCTTT,CASTPWGQVYGEAFF
13,TRBV10-3,few,TRBJ2-7,TRBD2,TGTGCCATCAGTGCTCAGCGGGAGGGCGAGCAGTACTTC,CAISAQREGEQYF
15,TRBV6-6,NA,TRBJ2-3,NA,TGTGCCAGCAGTTACGTGGGAGGAATCACAGATACGCAGTATTTT,CASSYVGGITDTQYF
16,TRBV6-5,NA,TRBJ2-4,NA,TGTGCCAGCAGTTACTCGGCGGGGCAGGGGCTAAACATTCAGTACTTC,CASSYSAGQGLNIQYF
18,TRBV28,NA,TRBJ2-5,NA,TGTGCCAGCAGCTCCCGACCGGGACTCCACAATTTCCAAGAGACCCAGTACTTC,CASSSRPGLHNFQETQYF
17,TRBV7-9,NA,TRBJ2-1,NA,TGTGCCAGCAGCGAGAGGGGGGGTTACAGCTCCTACAATGAGCAGTTCTTC,CASSERGGYSSYNEQFF
13,TRBV9,NA,TRBJ2-1,NA,TGTGCCAGCAGCGTAGGGTCCCACAATGAGCAGTTCTTC,CASSVGSHNEQFF
17,TRBV5-4,once,TRBJ2-5,TRBD2,TGTGCCAGCAGCGGGGGAGGGGCGGCGGGCCGGTTTGAGACCCAGTACTTC,CASSGGGAAGRFETQYF
15,TRBV30,NA,TRBJ1-1,NA,TGTGCCTGGAGGCGGGGACCCGTGGAAAGTACTGAAGCTTTCTTT,CAWRRGPVESTEAFF